The 25 T cell receptor beta chains below were found in one sample sequenced in a study of blood T cells in healthy people across ages. A J-beta primer mix and a sample-barcoded 5' primer were used in a second PCR of about 7 to 12 cycles. TCRdb re-analysed the 5' RACE reads in MiXCR, keeping a single row per CDR3 protein. The sample has about a million distinct CDR3 sequences, 51% seen once. The sequencing input was blood. These receptors were taken from an older woman in good health.

This clonotype was observed a few times. The V call is TRBV25-1, the J call TRBJ1-2; TRBD1 might be the D (5 bases). Germline-derived CDR1 and CDR2 are MGHDK and SYGVNS. V was pared by 3 bases and J by 6 bases, with 17 bases between. The CDR3 is 15 amino acids. This CDR3 reads CASSDPGDGIDGYTF. CDR3 nucleotide sequence: TGTGCCAGCAGTGATCCCGGGGACGGGATCGATGGCTACACCTTC.

The J gene is TRBJ2-5, the V gene TRBV4-2, with 9 positions matching TRBD1. V was pared by 4 bases and J by 2 bases, with 5 bases of the junction left unmatched. This CDR3 has 15 amino acids. The germline V gene has CDR1 LGHNA and CDR2 YNFKEQ. The CDR3, as DNA: TGTGCCAGCAGCCCGACCGGGACAGGGCAAGAGACCCAGTACTTC. Its translation: CASSPTGTGQETQYF.

The rearrangement joins TRBV7-9 to TRBJ2-7; no definite D call. V lost 2 bases to trimming and J lost 8 bases, with 10 bases between them. CDR3 size: 12 residues. In germline, CDR1 is SEHNR, CDR2 FQNEAQ (reference sequence). CDR3 in DNA: TGTGCCAGCAGCTTATTGTTTGCAAAGCAGTACTTC. Encoded protein: CASSLLFAKQYF.

This sequence joins TRBV27 and TRBJ1-2, with D possibly matching TRBD1 (5 bases). CDR1 and CDR2 (germline): MNHEY, SMNVEV (reference sequence). This CDR3 is built from 14 residues. V dropped 0 bases and J dropped 8 bases, with 13 bases sitting between them. The chain's CDR3 is CASSLSSDIWGYTF. Written as DNA, the CDR3 is TGTGCCAGCAGTTTATCCTCGGACATCTGGGGCTACACCTTC.

This clonotype was detected only once. The chain couples TRBV20-1 to TRBJ1-1; no firm D call. The CDR3 has 13 amino acids. Trimming removed 6 bases at V and 1 base at J, with 12 bases between. Germline CDR1 DFQATT, CDR2 SNEGSKA (reference sequence). CDR3 sequence reads: CSAVQSSNTEAFF. The DNA of the CDR3 is TGCAGTGCCGTACAGAGTTCGAACACTGAAGCTTTCTTT.

The chain links TRBV5-5 to TRBJ1-1; no clear D. Germline V gene sequence: CDR1 SGHKS, CDR2 YYEKEE (reference sequence). The V gene lost 0 bases and the J gene lost 10 bases, with 7 bases spanning the gap. The CDR3 extends over 11 amino acids. The CDR3 region is CASSLERGAFF. DNA of the CDR3: TGTGCCAGCAGCTTGGAACGAGGAGCTTTCTTT.

This clonotype was observed a handful of times. CDR3 DNA sequence: TGTGCCAGCAGTCTGCAGGGGGCGAAGGGCTACACCTTC. As protein: CASSLQGAKGYTF. This chain links TRBV28 with TRBJ1-2; 8 bases are shared with TRBD1. CDR1 and CDR2 (germline): MDHEN, SYDVKM. The CDR3 extends over 13 amino acids. J was trimmed by 8 bases and V by 5 bases; bases with no gene match: 7.

The count of this clonotype is one. J is TRBJ1-2 and V is TRBV5-4; 8 nucleotides align to TRBD1. Per the germline V gene, CDR1 is SGHNT and CDR2 is YYREEE (reference sequence). The CDR3 consists of 14 residues. J lost 7 bases, V lost 0 bases, and 5 bases had no gene match. CDR3: CASSLAQGAAGYTF. The CDR3 DNA reads TGTGCCAGCAGCTTGGCCCAGGGGGCGGCTGGCTACACCTTC.

This clonotype turned up a few times. This chain joins TRBV7-2 and TRBJ2-4; 7 nucleotides line up with TRBD2. The DNA end lines up better with TRBJ2-7; the J call may be wrong. The germline V gene has CDR1 SGHTA and CDR2 FQGNSA. CDR3 size: 14 residues. CDR3 nucleotide sequence: TGTGCCAGCAGCTTAGGTCCTAGCGGAACCGAGCAGTACTTC. It specifies CASSLGPSGTEQYF.

The genes are TRBV28 and TRBJ2-4; D unclear. The germline V and J ends were trimmed by 3 bases and 2 bases, with 5 bases remaining between them. The CDR3 covers 13 residues. CDR1 is MDHEN, CDR2 SYDVKM, per germline. DNA of the CDR3: TGTGCCAGCAGTTTTGGGTCCAAAAACATTCAGTACTTC. Protein: CASSFGSKNIQYF.

V is TRBV7-9 and J is TRBJ2-1; D not certain. In germline, CDR1 is SEHNR, CDR2 FQNEAQ (reference sequence). Between the trimmed V and J ends, which lost 1 base and 6 bases, there was a span of 10 bases. This CDR3 is built from 14 residues. The CDR3 DNA is TGTGCCAGCAGCTTAGTAAGCCGCGGCAATGAGCAGTTCTTC. Translated, it gives CASSLVSRGNEQFF.

To note about this clonotype: Germline and junction disagree at one end, which may indicate a read error. The chain employs TRBV4-3 and TRBJ2-3, with D perhaps TRBD2 (5 bases). Germline V gives CDR1 LGHNA, CDR2 YSLEER. There are 16 residues in the CDR3. Written as DNA, the CDR3 is TGCGCCAGCAGCCAAGGTCAGAGTTCTAGCACGGATACGCAGTATTTT. It is translated as CASSQGQSSSTDTQYF.

There are a few counts of this clonotype. The chain links TRBV7-9 to TRBJ2-5; 12 bases align to TRBD1. The V and J ends lost 5 bases and 9 bases, in that order; junction bases with no gene match: 7. This CDR3 comprises 14 residues. Looked up from germline, CDR1 is SEHNR and CDR2 is FQNEAQ (reference sequence). CDR3 sequence: CASSKPGTGGSQYF. The DNA for the CDR3 is TGTGCCAGCAGCAAACCCGGGACAGGGGGCTCCCAGTACTTC.

As for this clonotype: This may come from a read error, since a much larger clone is one base off. The V and J genes are TRBV11-2 and TRBJ2-7; D perhaps matches TRBD1 (6 bases). The CDR3 extends over 15 amino acids. CDR1 SGHAT and CDR2 FQNNGV come from the germline V gene. Deletions cut 5 bases from V and 3 bases from J, with 17 bases between. CDR3 bases: TGTGCCAGCAGCCCAGTCGACAGGAGACACTACGAGCAGTACTTC. Protein product: CASSPVDRRHYEQYF.

This clonotype has a handful of counts. The chain carries TRBV24-1 and TRBJ1-5; D uncertain. V lost 5 bases and J lost 0, with 7 bases in between. CDR3 size: 14 residues. Germline loops: CDR1 KGHDR, CDR2 SFDVKD. DNA of the CDR3: TGTGCCACCAGTGTGGCAGATAGCAATCAGCCCCAGCATTTT. This translates into CATSVADSNQPQHF.

J is TRBJ1-1 and V is TRBV12-3 or TRBV12-4, with D possibly TRBD1 on 5 matching bases. CDR3 length: 19 amino acids. Deletions cut 8 bases from V and 0 bases from J, with 28 bases between. The CDR3, as DNA: TGTGCCAGCCGGGGGGATAATTGGGGTACCTCGCCCATGAACACTGAAGCTTTCTTT. Translated: CASRGDNWGTSPMNTEAFF.

To note about this clonotype: A junction end diverges from the germline sequence, so it may reflect a read error. This chain uses TRBV27 with TRBJ2-7; D may be TRBD1 (5 bases). This CDR3 comprises 14 residues. Germline lookup yields CDR1 MNHEY and CDR2 SMNVEV (reference sequence). CDR3: CDSSLSGPRYEQYF. The CDR3 nucleotides read TGTGACAGCAGTTTATCAGGGCCCAGGTACGAGCAGTACTTC.

This clonotype has just one count. The chain has TRBV29-1 and TRBJ1-1; 7 bases line up with TRBD1. CDR3 length equals 12 residues. The germline V gene encodes CDR1 SQVTM and CDR2 ANQGSEA. V trimming: 7 bases; J trimming: 1 base; junction bases outside the gene matches: 3. CDR3 nucleotides: TGCAGCGGAGACAGGGCGAACACTGAAGCTTTCTTT. Protein product: CSGDRANTEAFF. The full variable domain, with the rest looked up from reference TRBV29-1 and TRBJ1-1, is SAVISQKPSRDICQRGTSLTIQCQVDSQVTMMFWYRQQPGQSLTLIATANQGSEATYESGFVIDKFPISRPNLTFSTLTVSNMSPEDSSIYLCSGDRANTEAFFGQGTRLTVV.

This clonotype was recorded a few times. CDR3 DNA sequence: TGCAGCGTTGTGACAGGGGGAAACACTGAAGCTTTCTTT. Translated, it gives CSVVTGGNTEAFF. The chain is built from TRBV29-1 and TRBJ1-1; 9 bases are a match to TRBD1. Germline V lookup: CDR1 SQVTM, CDR2 ANQGSEA. The CDR3 length is 13 residues. The J segment lost 2 bases and the V segment lost 4 bases, leaving 2 bases of the junction unmatched.

The chain couples TRBV13 to TRBJ1-4; tentatively, D is TRBD1 (5 bases). This CDR3 has 15 residues. CDR1 PRHDT and CDR2 FYEKMQ come from the germline V gene (reference sequence). Trimming pared 5 bases from V and 10 bases from J, leaving 20 bases between. Here the CDR3 reads CASSLQLGTRGKLFF. CDR3 in DNA: TGTGCCAGCAGCCTACAACTAGGGACTAGGGGAAAACTGTTTTTT.

This chain links TRBV5-6 with TRBJ2-4; 10 bases agree with TRBD1. Germline V lookup: CDR1 SGHDT, CDR2 YYEEEE. V lost 4 bases and J lost 13; bases outside the gene matches: 5. This CDR3 comprises 12 residues. The CDR3 is CASSRTGGWQYF. The CDR3 DNA reads as TGTGCCAGCAGCCGGACAGGGGGTTGGCAGTACTTC. The full variable domain, completed using reference TRBV5-6 and TRBJ2-4, is DAGVTQSPTHLIKTRGQQVTLRCSPKSGHDTVSWYQQALGQGPQFIFQYYEEEERQRGNFPDRFSGHQFPNYSSELNVNALLLGDSALYLCASSRTGGWQYFGAGTRLSVL.

The count of this clonotype is one. Germline and junction disagree at one end, which may indicate a read error. V usage is TRBV29-1 and J usage is TRBJ2-7, with 7 positions matching TRBD2. This CDR3 spans 13 amino acids. Germline CDR1 reads SQVTM; CDR2 reads ANQGSEA. The CDR3 DNA is TGCGGCGTTGTGGGCCTAGCGGTCTACGAGCAGTACTTC. Translated: CGVVGLAVYEQYF.

J is TRBJ1-1 and V is TRBV12-3 or TRBV12-4; D is uncertain. V dropped 4 bases and J dropped 8 bases, with 14 bases sitting between them. This CDR3 is built from 13 residues. Written as DNA, the CDR3 is TGTGCCAGCAGTTCTCCGACGGCAGGAGAAGCTTTCTTT. Protein: CASSSPTAGEAFF.

J is TRBJ2-4 and V is TRBV27, with D tentatively TRBD1 (7 bases). Germline assignment: CDR1 MNHEY and CDR2 SMNVEV (reference sequence). The CDR3 is made up of 13 amino acids. Trimming removed 8 bases at V and 13 bases at J, with 21 bases between. The CDR3 protein is CASGDRVSGEQYF. Here the CDR3 DNA reads TGTGCCAGCGGAGACAGGGTGTCGGGGGAGCAGTACTTC.

This CDR3 is CASRDSGGGNEQFF. CDR3 sequence (DNA): TGTGCCAGCAGGGATAGCGGGGGGGGAAATGAGCAGTTCTTC. The chain links TRBV6-2 or TRBV6-3 to TRBJ2-1; 11 bases align to TRBD2. CDR1 MNHEY and CDR2 SVGEGT come from the germline V gene. The J segment lost 7 bases and the V segment lost 6 bases, leaving 5 bases of the junction unmatched. This CDR3 contains 14 residues.